These 32 T cell receptor beta chains came from one sample sequenced in a study of cytomegalovirus exposure and HLA in healthy donors. Researchers ran the PCR with 60 Vbeta and 13 Jbeta primers. Sequenced by immunoSEQ multiplex PCR; TCRdb stores in-frame clones only, minus some. The sample carries some 180,000 clones, over 70% recorded once. The sequenced material came from PBMCs. The origin of the receptors is a man aged 18 to 30 in good health and CMV-seronegative.

The chain recombines TRBV7-8 with TRBJ2-5; 7 bases line up with TRBD2. Germline V CDR1 and CDR2: SGHVS, FQNEAQ. CDR3 size: 14 residues. V trimming: 5 bases; J trimming: 1 base; junction bases outside the gene matches: 4. CDR3 coding DNA: TGTGCCAGCAGCCCTGGGACTACCCAAGAGACCCAGTACTTC. It specifies CASSPGTTQETQYF. The variable domain in full, with the rest retrieved from reference TRBV7-8 and TRBJ2-5, is GAGVSQSPRYKVAKRGQDVALRCDPISGHVSLFWYQQALGQGPEFLTYFQNEAQLDKSGLPSDRFFAERPEGSVSTLKIQRTQQEDSAVYLCASSPGTTQETQYFGPGTRLLVL.

The rearrangement joins TRBV7-9 to TRBJ1-1; the D gene is possibly TRBD1 (6 bases). Looked up from germline, CDR1 is SEHNR and CDR2 is FQNEAQ (reference sequence). V lost 6 bases, J lost 3 bases, and 14 bases lay in between. The CDR3 spans 14 residues. DNA of the CDR3: TGTGCCAGCAGTTATAGACAGGTTCACACTGAAGCTTTCTTT. Its protein product is CASSYRQVHTEAFF.

As DNA, the CDR3 is TGCGCCAGCAGAGCGACAGGGATGGGATCCTACGAGCAGTACTTC. This encodes CASRATGMGSYEQYF. This chain joins TRBV4-1 and TRBJ2-7; 7 positions agree with TRBD1. Germline CDR1 MGHRA, CDR2 YSYEKL. The J segment lost 1 base and the V segment lost 6 bases, leaving 9 bases of the junction unmatched. The CDR3 covers 15 residues.

This clone was recorded only once. The chain links TRBV6-1 to TRBJ2-7; TRBD2 might be the D (5 bases). The V gene's germline CDR1 is MNHNS and CDR2 SASEGT. The CDR3 extends over 13 amino acids. V lost 6 bases and J lost 2, with 11 bases in between. CDR3 protein: CASSAEGAYEQYF. CDR3 sequence (DNA): TGTGCCAGCAGCGCCGAGGGTGCCTACGAGCAGTACTTC.

V usage is TRBV9 and J usage is TRBJ2-2, with D unclear. Germline V gene lookup returns CDR1 SGDLS and CDR2 YYNGEE. CDR3 length: 15 amino acids. Trimming shortened V by 0 bases and J by 7 bases, and 13 bases separated the two germline ends. The CDR3, as DNA: TGTGCCAGCAGCGTAGAAGGAACTACTGGCGGGGAGCTGTTTTTT. It is translated as CASSVEGTTGGELFF.

This chain links TRBV4-1 with TRBJ2-1; 7 bases match TRBD1. This CDR3 is 13 amino acids long. J lost 9 bases, V lost 3 bases, and 5 bases had no gene match. Germline V gene lookup returns CDR1 MGHRA and CDR2 YSYEKL. This chain's CDR3 is CASSHFPGGEQFF. The CDR3 bases are TGCGCCAGCAGCCATTTCCCAGGGGGTGAGCAGTTCTTC.

The chain couples TRBV4-1 to TRBJ2-1; 8 nucleotides match TRBD2. Germline lookup yields CDR1 MGHRA and CDR2 YSYEKL. The CDR3 spans 19 residues. Trimming removed 3 bases from V and 0 bases from J; junction bases left unmatched: 13. The CDR3 DNA reads as TGCGCCAGCAGCCACCAGCGGGAGCTACTCTTCGGCTCCTACAATGAGCAGTTCTTC. It codes for CASSHQRELLFGSYNEQFF.

CDR3 nucleotides: TGTGCCAGCAGCGATTGGGGAGACACCGGGGAGCTGTTTTTT. It specifies CASSDWGDTGELFF. The J gene is TRBJ2-2, the V gene TRBV27, with TRBD2 as a possible D gene (5 bases). This CDR3 spans 14 amino acids. V was trimmed by 6 bases and J by 3 bases, leaving 11 bases between them. Per the germline V gene, CDR1 is MNHEY and CDR2 is SMNVEV (reference sequence).

The rearrangement uses TRBV2 and TRBJ1-2; 7 bases fit TRBD1. CDR3 length: 13 amino acids. CDR1 and CDR2 (germline): SNHLY, FYNNEI. Germline trimming cut 5 bases from V and 4 bases from J; bases unmatched to any gene: 4. CDR3 bases: TGTGCCAGCAGTCCCGGGACAGTCTATGGCTACACCTTC. This encodes CASSPGTVYGYTF.

Only a few counts were recorded for this clone. The rearrangement joins TRBV18 to TRBJ1-1, with 8 bases matching TRBD1. This CDR3 comprises 15 residues. The J segment lost 4 bases and the V segment lost 5 bases, leaving 9 bases of the junction unmatched. CDR1 is KGHSH and CDR2 is LQKENI in the germline V gene. The CDR3 is CASSTRTGLATEAFF. As DNA, the CDR3 is TGTGCCAGCTCAACCCGGACAGGGCTTGCCACTGAAGCTTTCTTT.

The chain uses TRBV7-9 and TRBJ2-2; no definite D call. Germline V gene sequence: CDR1 SEHNR, CDR2 FQNEAQ (reference sequence). Trimming shortened V by 5 bases and J by 9 bases, and 10 bases separated the two germline ends. The CDR3 covers 12 residues. This CDR3 is CASSEHDWELFF. In DNA, the CDR3 is TGTGCCAGCAGCGAACATGACTGGGAGCTGTTTTTT. The whole variable domain, filled in from reference TRBV7-9 and TRBJ2-2, reads DTGVSQNPRHKITKRGQNVTFRCDPISEHNRLYWYRQTLGQGPEFLTYFQNEAQLEKSRLLSDRFSAERPKGSFSTLEIQRTEQGDSAMYLCASSEHDWELFFGEGSRLTVL.

The genes are TRBV28 and TRBJ2-7; the match to TRBD2 covers 9 bases. Germline assignment: CDR1 MDHEN and CDR2 SYDVKM. V lost 5 bases to trimming and J lost 4 bases; unmatched junction nucleotides: 9. The CDR3 totals 15 residues. The CDR3 spells CASSPFSGSRYEQYF. The CDR3, as DNA: TGTGCCAGCAGTCCGTTTAGCGGGAGTAGGTACGAGCAGTACTTC.

This rearrangement joins TRBV6-5 to TRBJ2-3, with a tentative D call TRBD2 (6 bases). The CDR3 spans 15 residues. CDR1 MNHEY and CDR2 SVGAGI come from the germline V gene. V shed 6 bases and J shed 3 bases, with 16 bases lying between them. The DNA of the CDR3 is TGTGCCAGCAGATCCCCCGGGACTCGGACAGATACGCAGTATTTT. This sequence encodes CASRSPGTRTDTQYF.

The V call is TRBV7-9, the J call TRBJ1-2; no firm D call. Germline V gene data show CDR1 as SEHNR and CDR2 as FQNEAQ (reference sequence). Deletions cut 5 bases from V and 4 bases from J, with 14 bases between. The CDR3 contains 14 residues. CDR3: CASSPITYSYGYTF. CDR3 bases: TGTGCCAGCAGCCCTATTACGTACAGCTATGGCTACACCTTC.

J is TRBJ1-5 and V is TRBV7-6; 9 bases are shared with TRBD1. This CDR3 spans 16 amino acids. Germline V gene sequence: CDR1 SGHVS, CDR2 FNYEAQ. J was trimmed by 3 bases and V by 5 bases; bases with no gene match: 8. For the CDR3, the DNA is TGTGCCAGCAGCGGACGGACAGGGGCCACCAATCAGCCCCAGCATTTT. This translates into CASSGRTGATNQPQHF.

This clone was counted between two and nine times. This chain connects TRBV5-3 to TRBJ1-5; the D gene is possibly TRBD1 (5 bases). TRBV5-3 counts as an open reading frame of uncertain function. The germline V and J ends were trimmed by 5 bases and 7 bases, with 16 bases remaining between them. The CDR3 length is 14 residues. CDR3 protein: CARRPVGGSQPQHF. The CDR3, as DNA: TGTGCCAGAAGACCGGTCGGGGGAAGCCAGCCCCAGCATTTT.

This clone was observed a handful of times. The chain carries TRBV13 and TRBJ1-1, with D tentatively TRBD1 (6 bases). CDR1 and CDR2 (germline): PRHDT, FYEKMQ (reference sequence). CDR3 length equals 13 residues. Deletions cut 3 bases from V and 6 bases from J, with 11 bases between. The CDR3 spells CASSFGGAPEAFF. The CDR3 DNA is TGTGCCAGCAGCTTCGGGGGGGCCCCTGAAGCTTTCTTT.

This clone was seen only a few times. The chain has TRBV2 and TRBJ2-7; 7 nucleotides match TRBD1. J was trimmed by 2 bases and V by 6 bases; bases with no gene match: 10. The germline gives CDR1 SNHLY, CDR2 FYNNEI. This CDR3 has 15 residues. CDR3 amino acids: CASRDRPRVPYEQYF. The CDR3 DNA sequence: TGTGCCAGCAGGGACAGGCCGAGGGTACCCTACGAGCAGTACTTC.

V gene TRBV10-3 combines with J gene TRBJ1-1, with D unresolved. Trimming pared 6 bases from V and 0 bases from J, leaving 8 bases between. Looked up from germline, CDR1 is ENHRY and CDR2 is SYGVKD. The CDR3 has 13 residues. The CDR3 nucleotides read TGTGCCATCAGCCGGGAAGTGAACACTGAAGCTTTCTTT. Translated, it gives CAISREVNTEAFF.

The chain combines TRBV13 with TRBJ2-3, with 9 bases matching TRBD1. The CDR3 runs 16 residues. J gave up 2 bases and V 5 bases, and 8 bases lay outside the gene matches. Germline V gene sequence: CDR1 PRHDT, CDR2 FYEKMQ (reference sequence). CDR3 coding DNA: TGTGCCAGCAGCCGTAGCTTACAGGGGGCCACAGATACGCAGTATTTT. Protein: CASSRSLQGATDTQYF.

Only a few counts were recorded for this clone. The chain employs TRBV7-9 and TRBJ1-6, with no clear D. The CDR3 is 15 residues long. The V end was cut by 5 bases, the J end by 6 bases, with 14 bases between. Germline V gene data show CDR1 as SEHNR and CDR2 as FQNEAQ (reference sequence). The CDR3: CASSLGFPGNSPLHF. Written as DNA, the CDR3 is TGTGCCAGCAGCCTAGGTTTCCCCGGTAATTCACCCCTCCACTTT.

The V and J genes are TRBV5-6 and TRBJ2-1, with 10 bases identical to TRBD1. CDR1 and CDR2 from the germline V gene are SGHDT and YYEEEE. V was clipped by 0 bases and J by 6 bases; unmatched bases: 9. The CDR3 is 17 residues long. CDR3: CASSLVGGDRGLNEQFF. The CDR3 DNA is TGTGCCAGCAGCTTGGTAGGAGGGGACAGGGGACTCAATGAGCAGTTCTTC.

This clone showed up just once. The chain combines TRBV29-1 with TRBJ2-1; a possible D gene is TRBD2 (6 bases). From germline, CDR1 is SQVTM and CDR2 ANQGSEA. Deletions cut 4 bases from V and 10 bases from J, with 8 bases between. CDR3 length: 10 residues. The CDR3 loop reads CSVGGLEQFF. DNA of the CDR3: TGCAGCGTTGGGGGACTGGAGCAGTTCTTC.

This clone appeared once. This chain links TRBV10-3 with TRBJ2-3, with 8 bases identical to TRBD2. The J segment lost 3 bases and the V segment lost 8 bases, leaving 4 bases of the junction unmatched. In germline, CDR1 is ENHRY, CDR2 SYGVKD. The CDR3 loop spans 13 amino acids. CDR3: CAIGERETDTQYF. The CDR3 nucleotides read TGTGCCATCGGGGAGCGGGAGACAGATACGCAGTATTTT.

This rearrangement joins TRBV7-9 to TRBJ2-3; 10 bases line up with TRBD2. This CDR3 region has 16 residues. Germline trimming cut 5 bases from V and 4 bases from J; bases unmatched to any gene: 9. Germline values: CDR1 SEHNR, CDR2 FQNEAQ (reference sequence). This CDR3 is CASSKSSGRMSDTQYF. CDR3 nucleotide sequence: TGTGCCAGCAGCAAGTCTAGCGGGAGAATGTCAGATACGCAGTATTTT.

J is TRBJ1-2 and V is TRBV11-3; 9 bases fit TRBD1. V gave up 0 bases and J gave up 8 bases; unmatched junction bases: 4. The CDR3 runs 14 residues. Per germline, CDR1 SGHNT and CDR2 YENEEA. The CDR3 region is CASSLEQGARGYTF. The CDR3 nucleotides read TGTGCCAGCAGCTTAGAACAGGGGGCGAGGGGCTACACCTTC.

V is TRBV9 and J is TRBJ2-6, with a weak D call TRBD1 (7 bases). Trimming removed 1 base from V and 1 base from J, with 15 bases in between. The CDR3 covers 18 residues. The V gene's germline CDR1 is SGDLS and CDR2 YYNGEE. CDR3 nucleotides: TGTGCCAGCAGCGTAAGAACAGGGGAGGAATCTGGGGCCAACGTCCTGACTTTC. Translated: CASSVRTGEESGANVLTF. Drawing the rest from reference TRBV9 and TRBJ2-6, the complete variable domain is DSGVTQTPKHLITATGQRVTLRCSPRSGDLSVYWYQQSLDQGLQFLIQYYNGEERAKGNILERFSAQQFPDLHSELNLSSLELGDSALYFCASSVRTGEESGANVLTFGAGSRLTVL.

The CDR3 sequence is CASSRQGAAGGRNEQFF. The DNA for the CDR3 is TGTGCCAGCAGCCGACAAGGGGCCGCAGGGGGCCGGAATGAGCAGTTCTTC. The V and J genes are TRBV7-2 and TRBJ2-1; 8 bases match TRBD1. The length of the CDR3 is 17 residues. The junction had 16 bases not matched to a gene; V was cut back by 5 bases and J by 7 bases. In germline, CDR1 is SGHTA, CDR2 FQGNSA.

The CDR3 nucleotides read TGTGCCAGCTCACCGGGGACAGCCTACGAGCAGTACTTC. Amino acid sequence: CASSPGTAYEQYF. This chain links TRBV18 with TRBJ2-7; TRBD1 matches at 7 bases. The V and J ends lost 3 bases and 2 bases, in that order; junction bases with no gene match: 1. This CDR3 is built from 13 residues. The germline gives CDR1 KGHSH, CDR2 LQKENI.

The rearrangement joins TRBV6-4 to TRBJ1-2; possible D gene TRBD1, 6 bases. This CDR3 has 15 residues. Per germline, CDR1 MRHNA and CDR2 SNTAGT. V lost 7 bases to trimming and J lost 2 bases, with 17 bases between them. The CDR3 DNA reads as TGTGCCAGCACCATGGGGGGGGCGGTCAACTATGGCTACACCTTC. Amino acid sequence: CASTMGGAVNYGYTF.

The V and J genes are TRBV7-8 and TRBJ2-7; no definite D call. The V gene's germline CDR1 is SGHVS and CDR2 FQNEAQ. The CDR3 extends over 14 amino acids. V lost 3 bases and J 9 bases, leaving 18 bases between the germline ends. CDR3 in amino acids: CASSFASVTSSQYF. As DNA, the CDR3 is TGTGCCAGCAGCTTTGCTTCCGTAACATCGTCGCAGTACTTC.

The chain combines TRBV7-2 with TRBJ1-2; 9 bases are a match to TRBD1. The CDR3 is made up of 16 amino acids. Germline CDR1 SGHTA, CDR2 FQGNSA. Trimming cost V 2 bases and J 8 bases; bases outside gene matches: 12. Here the CDR3 DNA reads TGTGCCAGCAGCTTAATCGGGACAGGGTTGGGAGGGGGCTACACCTTC. It translates to CASSLIGTGLGGGYTF.